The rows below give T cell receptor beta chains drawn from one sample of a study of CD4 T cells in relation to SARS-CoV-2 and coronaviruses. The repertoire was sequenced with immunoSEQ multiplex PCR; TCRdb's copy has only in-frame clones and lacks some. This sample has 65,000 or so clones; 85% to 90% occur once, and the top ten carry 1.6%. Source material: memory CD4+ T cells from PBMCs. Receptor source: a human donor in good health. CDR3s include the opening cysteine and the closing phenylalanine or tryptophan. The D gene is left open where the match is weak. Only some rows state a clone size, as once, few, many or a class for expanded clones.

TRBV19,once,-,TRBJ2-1,CASRDGGVSEQFF,TGTGCCAGTAGAGACGGAGGGGTGAGTGAGCAGTTCTTC
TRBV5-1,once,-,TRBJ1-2,CASSLTGGAYGYTF,TGCGCCAGCAGCTTGACAGGTGGGGCCTATGGCTACACCTTC
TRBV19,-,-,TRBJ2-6,CASTETGANVLTF,TGTGCCAGTACGGAGACTGGGGCCAACGTCCTGACTTTC
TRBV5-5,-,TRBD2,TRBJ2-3,CASSLSGGTDTQYF,TGTGCCAGCAGCTTGAGCGGGGGGACAGATACGCAGTATTTT
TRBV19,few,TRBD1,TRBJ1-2,CASSMGQAGYGYTF,TGTGCCAGTAGTATGGGACAGGCAGGCTATGGCTACACCTTC
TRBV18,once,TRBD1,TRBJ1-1,CASLPTGARTEAFF,TGTGCCAGCTTACCGACAGGGGCGAGAACTGAAGCTTTCTTT
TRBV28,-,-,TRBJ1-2,CASSERYGGYTF,TGTGCCAGCAGCGAAAGGTACGGTGGCTACACCTTC
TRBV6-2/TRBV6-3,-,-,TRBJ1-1,CASSYPAGVNTEAFF,TGTGCCAGCAGTTACCCCGCAGGGGTGAACACTGAAGCTTTCTTT
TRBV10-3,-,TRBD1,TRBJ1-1,CAIRETGTGTEAFF,TGTGCCATCAGAGAGACAGGGACGGGCACTGAAGCTTTCTTT
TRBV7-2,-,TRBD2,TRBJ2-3,CASSSSGRRTDTQYF,TGTGCCAGCAGCTCTAGCGGGAGGAGGACAGATACGCAGTATTTT
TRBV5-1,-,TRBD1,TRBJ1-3,CASSFATGGGNTIYF,TGCGCCAGCAGCTTCGCGACAGGGGGAGGAAACACCATATATTTT
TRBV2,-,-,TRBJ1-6,CASSGSGGATSPLHF,TGTGCCAGCAGTGGCAGCGGGGGTGCGACTTCACCCCTCCACTTT
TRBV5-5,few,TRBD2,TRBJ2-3,CASSTRLAQVSDTQYF,TGTGCCAGCAGCACGAGACTAGCTCAGGTATCAGATACGCAGTATTTT
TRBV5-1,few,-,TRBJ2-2,CASSHNEGGELFF,TGCGCCAGCAGCCATAATGAGGGGGGGGAGCTGTTTTTT
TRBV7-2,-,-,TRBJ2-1,CASSFRWGEEQFF,TGTGCCAGCAGCTTCAGATGGGGAGAGGAGCAGTTCTTC
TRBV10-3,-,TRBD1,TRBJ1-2,CAISAGTGGWGYTF,TGTGCCATCAGTGCCGGGACAGGGGGCTGGGGCTACACCTTC
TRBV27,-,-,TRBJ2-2,CASSLAFTGELFF,TGTGCCAGCAGTTTGGCCTTTACCGGGGAGCTGTTTTTT
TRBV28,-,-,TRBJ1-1,CASSIIGAPNTEAFF,TGTGCCAGCAGCATCATTGGGGCACCGAACACTGAAGCTTTCTTT
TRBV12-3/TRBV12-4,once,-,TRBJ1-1,CASRAQDFREAFF,TGTGCCAGCAGGGCCCAGGATTTTCGAGAAGCTTTCTTT
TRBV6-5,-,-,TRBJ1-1,CASSRRALEGTEAFF,TGTGCCAGCTCGAGAAGGGCGTTGGAAGGAACTGAAGCTTTCTTT
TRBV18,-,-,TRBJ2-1,CASSPPLVVDYNEQFF,TGTGCCAGCTCACCACCGCTGGTAGTTGACTACAATGAGCAGTTCTTC
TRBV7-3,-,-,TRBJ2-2,CASSSIVGELFF,TGTGCCAGCAGCTCCATAGTCGGGGAGCTGTTTTTT
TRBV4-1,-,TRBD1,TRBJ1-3,CASSQDQGAGGNTIYF,TGCGCCAGCAGCCAAGATCAGGGGGCAGGTGGAAACACCATATATTTT
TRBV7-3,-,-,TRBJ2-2,CASSLTRDTGELFF,TGTGCCAGCAGCTTAACGAGGGACACCGGGGAGCTGTTTTTT
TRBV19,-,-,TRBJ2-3,CASSLGGRVTDTQYF,TGTGCCAGTAGTTTAGGGGGTCGGGTCACAGATACGCAGTATTTT
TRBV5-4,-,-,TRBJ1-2,CASSQTGNYTF,TGTGCCAGCAGCCAGACCGGGAACTACACCTTC
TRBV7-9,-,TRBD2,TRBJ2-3,CASSLQGLGGDTQYF,TGTGCCAGCAGCTTACAGGGTTTGGGAGGGGATACGCAGTATTTT
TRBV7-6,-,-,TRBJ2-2,CASSLFRDRDTGELFF,TGTGCCAGCAGCTTATTTCGGGATCGGGACACCGGGGAGCTGTTTTTT
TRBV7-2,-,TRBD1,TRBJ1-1,CASSWQGAGTEAFF,TGTGCCAGCAGCTGGCAGGGGGCAGGGACTGAAGCTTTCTTT
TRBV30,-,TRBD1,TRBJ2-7,CAWNMDRGAYEQYF,TGTGCCTGGAATATGGACAGGGGGGCCTACGAGCAGTACTTC
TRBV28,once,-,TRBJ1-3,CASSSYGSGNTIYF,TGTGCCAGCAGCTCCTACGGGTCTGGAAACACCATATATTTT
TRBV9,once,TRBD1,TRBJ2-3,CASSVVSGQGSTDTQYF,TGTGCCAGCAGCGTAGTGTCGGGACAGGGTAGCACAGATACGCAGTATTTT